The 8 T cell receptor beta chains below were found in one sample sequenced in a study of cytomegalovirus exposure and HLA in healthy donors (TCRdb year 2017). The library came from the immunoSEQ multiplex PCR assay. A mixture of 60 forward primers for TCR Vbeta segments and 13 reverse primers for TCR Jbeta segments was used in the multiplex PCR. This immuneACCESS table, as held by TCRdb, lists in-frame sequences with V and J called but not all clones. Of the missing ones, under half trace to an unresolved V gene in checked studies; the others have no known cause. Counted in this sample were about 250,000 clones; 75% to 90% of them appeared once. About 0.3% of the sample is in the top ten clones. The material sequenced was PBMCs. These receptors came from a girl between 2 and 10 years old in good health and CMV-seronegative.

This sequence joins TRBV7-9 and TRBJ1-1; 7 nucleotides agree with TRBD1. V gave up 8 bases and J gave up 8 bases; unmatched junction bases: 5. Germline assignment: CDR1 SEHNR and CDR2 FQNEAQ (reference sequence). This CDR3 comprises 11 residues. The CDR3 spells CASPEGQEAFF. The DNA for the CDR3 is TGTGCCAGCCCTGAGGGACAGGAAGCTTTCTTT. Supplemented by reference TRBV7-9 and TRBJ1-1, the full variable domain reads DTGVSQNPRHKITKRGQNVTFRCDPISEHNRLYWYRQTLGQGPEFLTYFQNEAQLEKSRLLSDRFSAERPKGSFSTLEIQRTEQGDSAMYLCASPEGQEAFFGQGTRLTVV.

This clone was observed a handful of times. V is TRBV29-1 and J is TRBJ1-1; D is uncertain. Trimming removed 5 bases at V and 1 base at J, with 8 bases between. CDR1 and CDR2 (germline): SQVTM, ANQGSEA. The CDR3 extends over 12 amino acids. The CDR3 DNA reads as TGCAGCGTTCGCCCCGGGAACACTGAAGCTTTCTTT. This sequence encodes CSVRPGNTEAFF.

This clone was seen a few times. This sequence joins TRBV28 and TRBJ2-1; D not resolved. The V end lost 6 bases, the J end lost 10 bases, and 10 bases lay between the germline ends. The CDR3 has 11 amino acids. The germline gives CDR1 MDHEN, CDR2 SYDVKM. CDR3 sequence reads: CASSPMEEQFF. DNA of the CDR3: TGTGCCAGCAGCCCTATGGAGGAGCAGTTCTTC.

This chain uses TRBV7-7 with TRBJ2-1; the match to TRBD1 covers 8 bases. This CDR3 spans 15 amino acids. Germline trimming cut 5 bases from V and 2 bases from J; bases unmatched to any gene: 5. Germline V lookup: CDR1 SSHAT, CDR2 FNYEAQ (reference sequence). The CDR3 DNA reads TGTGCCAGCAGCCTCCGGACAGGGCCCTACAATGAGCAGTTCTTC. Its protein is CASSLRTGPYNEQFF.

The chain is built from TRBV29-1 and TRBJ1-4, with 10 bases lining up with TRBD1. V lost 7 bases and J lost 8; bases outside the gene matches: 4. This CDR3 contains 12 residues. Germline CDR1 SQVTM, CDR2 ANQGSEA. The chain's CDR3 is CSARGQGEKLFF. DNA for the CDR3: TGCAGCGCCCGGGGACAGGGGGAAAAACTGTTTTTT.

The J gene is TRBJ1-2, the V gene TRBV6-5; 8 bases match TRBD1. Trimming took 6 bases from V and 6 from J; bases not matched to a gene: 12. Germline V lookup: CDR1 MNHEY, CDR2 SVGAGI. The CDR3 contains 15 residues. The CDR3 DNA sequence: TGTGCCAGCAGACCCATGACAGGGGTCGGGGATGGCTACACCTTC. Its translation: CASRPMTGVGDGYTF.

In its sample, this clone was seen a few times. The chain couples TRBV5-1 to TRBJ1-1; 7 nucleotides line up with TRBD1. V lost 4 bases to trimming and J lost 0 bases; unmatched junction nucleotides: 6. The CDR3 is 15 amino acids. Germline loops: CDR1 SGHRS, CDR2 YFSETQ. CDR3 residues: CASSQRQGMNTEAFF. The CDR3 DNA sequence: TGCGCCAGCAGCCAAAGACAGGGCATGAACACTGAAGCTTTCTTT.

The gene calls are TRBV28 and TRBJ2-1, with D possibly being TRBD2 (6 bases). The germline V gene encodes CDR1 MDHEN and CDR2 SYDVKM. The length of the CDR3 is 15 residues. Trimming took off 6 bases at V and 3 bases at J, with 15 bases between the two ends. CDR3 nucleotides: TGTGCCAGCAGCCCCCGGGCGGGAAACTACAATGAGCAGTTCTTC. Translated, it gives CASSPRAGNYNEQFF.